Listed below are T cell receptor beta chains from one sample, sequenced in a study of CD8+ T cells in alopecia areata. The method was immunoSEQ multiplex PCR; TCRdb's version includes in-frame clones alone and lacks a portion of them. The sample includes about 200,000 clones, more than 45% of them seen just once. The specimen comprised CD4+ T cells sorted from blood, sampled at week 24, from a patient treated with tofacitinib. The source is a human donor with alopecia areata. Both conserved end residues are part of each CDR3. A D gene is named only where the DNA matches it firmly. Size tells how often a clone was seen (once, few, many) or the class of an expanded clone, and some rows leave it out.

v_gene: TRBV14
abundance: .
d_gene: TRBD1
j_gene: TRBJ2-1
CDR3aa: CASSLSQGASEQFF
CDR3nt: TGTGCCAGCAGCCTATCACAGGGGGCGAGTGAGCAGTTCTTC

v_gene: TRBV19
abundance: .
d_gene: .
j_gene: TRBJ2-1
CDR3aa: CASSILVVEGYEQFF
CDR3nt: TGTGCCAGTAGTATACTCGTCGTGGAGGGGTATGAGCAGTTCTTC

v_gene: TRBV9
abundance: few
d_gene: .
j_gene: TRBJ1-2
CDR3aa: CASSPPGTINYGYTF
CDR3nt: TGTGCCAGCAGCCCACCCGGGACAATTAACTATGGCTACACCTTC

v_gene: TRBV4-1
abundance: once
d_gene: .
j_gene: TRBJ2-7
CDR3aa: CASSQDSGQSYEQYF
CDR3nt: TGCGCCAGCAGCCAGGATTCTGGTCAATCCTACGAGCAGTACTTC

v_gene: TRBV30
abundance: .
d_gene: TRBD2
j_gene: TRBJ2-2
CDR3aa: CAWSPLSGRDTGELFF
CDR3nt: TGTGCCTGGAGCCCCTTGAGCGGGAGGGACACCGGGGAGCTGTTTTTT

v_gene: TRBV7-2
abundance: few
d_gene: .
j_gene: TRBJ2-1
CDR3aa: CASSFHGTEQFF
CDR3nt: TGTGCCAGCAGCTTCCACGGGACTGAGCAGTTCTTC

v_gene: TRBV7-2
abundance: .
d_gene: TRBD2
j_gene: TRBJ2-1
CDR3aa: CASSPRGGSTHEQFF
CDR3nt: TGTGCCAGCAGCCCTCGGGGGGGCTCTACACATGAGCAGTTCTTC

v_gene: TRBV29-1
abundance: .
d_gene: .
j_gene: TRBJ1-2
CDR3aa: CSVLGGGYGYTF
CDR3nt: TGCAGCGTCTTGGGGGGTGGCTATGGCTACACCTTC

v_gene: TRBV29-1
abundance: once
d_gene: TRBD2
j_gene: TRBJ2-1
CDR3aa: CSVTGTSGDEQFF
CDR3nt: TGCAGCGTGACCGGGACTAGCGGGGACGAGCAGTTCTTC

v_gene: TRBV5-1
abundance: few
d_gene: .
j_gene: TRBJ2-1
CDR3aa: CASSLWGSRDRSSYNEQFF
CDR3nt: TGCGCCAGCAGCTTGTGGGGGTCAAGAGACAGGAGCTCCTACAATGAGCAGTTCTTC

v_gene: TRBV29-1
abundance: .
d_gene: TRBD2
j_gene: TRBJ2-1
CDR3aa: CSETSGTSYNEQFF
CDR3nt: TGCAGCGAGACTAGCGGGACCTCCTACAATGAGCAGTTCTTC

v_gene: TRBV5-1
abundance: few
d_gene: .
j_gene: TRBJ2-3
CDR3aa: CASSAKQGTSTDTQYF
CDR3nt: TGCGCCAGCAGCGCCAAACAGGGCACCAGCACAGATACGCAGTATTTT

v_gene: TRBV19
abundance: .
d_gene: .
j_gene: TRBJ2-5
CDR3aa: CASSKPLGETQYF
CDR3nt: TGTGCCAGTAGTAAACCGTTGGGGGAGACCCAGTACTTC

v_gene: TRBV6-6
abundance: .
d_gene: .
j_gene: TRBJ1-2
CDR3aa: CAAARRATNYGYTF
CDR3nt: TGTGCCGCGGCTCGTAGGGCGACCAACTATGGCTACACCTTC

v_gene: TRBV2
abundance: .
d_gene: .
j_gene: TRBJ1-4
CDR3aa: CASRGAATNEKLFF
CDR3nt: TGTGCCAGCAGGGGGGCGGCTACTAATGAAAAACTGTTTTTT

v_gene: TRBV4-3
abundance: .
d_gene: TRBD1
j_gene: TRBJ2-4
CDR3aa: CASSPSDRVVNIQYF
CDR3nt: TGCGCCAGCAGCCCGTCGGACAGGGTAGTGAACATTCAGTACTTC

v_gene: TRBV5-6
abundance: .
d_gene: TRBD1
j_gene: TRBJ1-1
CDR3aa: CASSLYGQGSAFF
CDR3nt: TGTGCCAGCAGCTTGTACGGACAGGGGTCTGCTTTCTTT

v_gene: TRBV2
abundance: .
d_gene: .
j_gene: TRBJ1-2
CDR3aa: CASSGTAEGGYTF
CDR3nt: TGTGCCAGCAGTGGGACCGCCGAGGGGGGCTACACCTTC

v_gene: TRBV7-9
abundance: .
d_gene: TRBD2
j_gene: TRBJ2-3
CDR3aa: CASSLKSGRTDTQYF
CDR3nt: TGTGCCAGCAGCTTAAAGAGCGGGAGAACAGATACGCAGTATTTT

v_gene: TRBV2
abundance: .
d_gene: TRBD1
j_gene: TRBJ1-2
CDR3aa: CAGGTGYRNYGYTF
CDR3nt: TGTGCCGGCGGGACAGGGTATCGGAACTATGGCTACACCTTC

v_gene: TRBV15
abundance: .
d_gene: .
j_gene: TRBJ2-7
CDR3aa: CATSRDLAGASYEQYF
CDR3nt: TGTGCCACCAGCAGAGATCTCGCCGGGGCCTCCTACGAGCAGTACTTC

v_gene: TRBV29-1
abundance: few
d_gene: .
j_gene: TRBJ1-5
CDR3aa: CSVRQTSNQPQHF
CDR3nt: TGCAGCGTTCGACAGACTAGCAATCAGCCCCAGCATTTT

v_gene: TRBV7-8
abundance: few
d_gene: TRBD2
j_gene: TRBJ2-7
CDR3aa: CASSPGGGGRAAEQYF
CDR3nt: TGTGCCAGCAGCCCCGGAGGGGGCGGGAGGGCCGCCGAGCAGTACTTC

v_gene: TRBV28
abundance: .
d_gene: TRBD1
j_gene: TRBJ2-7
CDR3aa: CASTSGQGYEQYF
CDR3nt: TGTGCCAGCACCTCCGGACAGGGGTACGAGCAGTACTTC

v_gene: TRBV7-4
abundance: many
d_gene: .
j_gene: TRBJ1-4
CDR3aa: CASRYVELFF
CDR3nt: TGTGCCAGCAGATATGTGGAACTGTTTTTT

v_gene: TRBV5-1
abundance: .
d_gene: .
j_gene: TRBJ2-3
CDR3aa: CASSSEDSRTDTQYF
CDR3nt: TGCGCCAGCAGCTCAGAGGACAGTCGCACAGATACGCAGTATTTT

v_gene: TRBV29-1
abundance: few
d_gene: .
j_gene: TRBJ2-3
CDR3aa: CSVCIAGGTDTQYF
CDR3nt: TGCAGCGTCTGCATAGCCGGGGGCACAGATACGCAGTATTTT

v_gene: TRBV27
abundance: .
d_gene: .
j_gene: TRBJ1-1
CDR3aa: CASSLSRRISEAFF
CDR3nt: TGTGCCAGCAGTTTATCGCGGCGGATCTCTGAAGCTTTCTTT

v_gene: TRBV19
abundance: .
d_gene: TRBD2
j_gene: TRBJ2-5
CDR3aa: CASSPLAGVMETQYF
CDR3nt: TGTGCCAGTAGTCCACTAGCGGGGGTGATGGAGACCCAGTACTTC

v_gene: TRBV7-8
abundance: .
d_gene: TRBD2
j_gene: TRBJ2-1
CDR3aa: CASSGLAGGHEFF
CDR3nt: TGTGCCAGCAGCGGACTAGCGGGAGGGCACGAGTTCTTC

v_gene: TRBV5-6
abundance: .
d_gene: TRBD1
j_gene: TRBJ2-7
CDR3aa: CASSLRLTGGDEQYF
CDR3nt: TGTGCCAGCAGCTTGCGACTCACAGGGGGCGACGAGCAGTACTTC

v_gene: TRBV5-6
abundance: .
d_gene: .
j_gene: TRBJ1-1
CDR3aa: CASSFRGGEAFF
CDR3nt: TGTGCCAGCAGCTTTCGGGGTGGTGAAGCTTTCTTT

v_gene: TRBV7-9
abundance: .
d_gene: .
j_gene: TRBJ1-2
CDR3aa: CASSLNGGRYTF
CDR3nt: TGTGCCAGCAGCTTAAATGGAGGGCGCTACACCTTC

v_gene: TRBV10-3
abundance: .
d_gene: .
j_gene: TRBJ2-5
CDR3aa: CAISFDSQETQYF
CDR3nt: TGTGCCATCAGTTTCGACAGCCAAGAGACCCAGTACTTC

v_gene: TRBV14
abundance: few
d_gene: .
j_gene: TRBJ1-3
CDR3aa: CASSRLRGAAGNTIYF
CDR3nt: TGTGCCAGCAGCCGTCTTCGGGGGGCCGCTGGAAACACCATATATTTT

v_gene: TRBV29-1
abundance: .
d_gene: TRBD1
j_gene: TRBJ1-2
CDR3aa: CSGHRGPGYGYTF
CDR3nt: TGCAGCGGGCATAGGGGGCCGGGCTATGGCTACACCTTC

v_gene: TRBV29-1
abundance: few
d_gene: .
j_gene: TRBJ2-1
CDR3aa: CSVELLVSDSSYNEQFF
CDR3nt: TGCAGCGTTGAATTGCTCGTATCAGATAGCTCCTACAATGAGCAGTTCTTC

v_gene: TRBV5-6
abundance: few
d_gene: .
j_gene: TRBJ2-5
CDR3aa: CASSLVGTRETQYF
CDR3nt: TGTGCCAGCAGCTTGGTTGGGACGCGAGAGACCCAGTACTTC

v_gene: TRBV29-1
abundance: .
d_gene: .
j_gene: TRBJ1-6
CDR3aa: CSVRAGDSPLHF
CDR3nt: TGCAGCGTGCGGGCCGGTGATTCACCCCTCCACTTT

v_gene: TRBV28
abundance: .
d_gene: .
j_gene: TRBJ1-5
CDR3aa: CASSSPTGTEQPQHF
CDR3nt: TGTGCCAGCAGTTCCCCTACGGGGACGGAACAGCCCCAGCATTTT

v_gene: TRBV27
abundance: .
d_gene: TRBD1
j_gene: TRBJ1-2
CDR3aa: CASSPNRGVGGYTF
CDR3nt: TGTGCCAGCAGTCCGAACAGGGGGGTAGGTGGCTACACCTTC

v_gene: TRBV9
abundance: .
d_gene: .
j_gene: TRBJ2-3
CDR3aa: CASSLSEGFTDTQYF
CDR3nt: TGTGCCAGCAGCCTCTCCGAAGGGTTCACAGATACGCAGTATTTT

v_gene: TRBV29-1
abundance: .
d_gene: TRBD1
j_gene: TRBJ1-1
CDR3aa: CSGTGGSRTEAFF
CDR3nt: TGCAGCGGGACAGGGGGCAGCAGGACTGAAGCTTTCTTT

v_gene: TRBV29-1
abundance: .
d_gene: TRBD1
j_gene: TRBJ2-5
CDR3aa: CSVERTRDRGQETQYF
CDR3nt: TGCAGCGTTGAACGTACGCGGGACAGGGGCCAAGAGACCCAGTACTTC